What follows are 8 T cell receptor beta chains derived from one specimen sequenced in a study of T-cell reconstitution after alpha-beta-depleted transplantation in children. Molecular barcoding with unique molecular identifiers was used for the TCRbeta library. TCRdb ran MiXCR on the PCR reads and lists one entry per CDR3 protein. The table has about 980,000 distinct CDR3 sequences, about 29% seen once. The source was PBMCs, mostly from graft donor cells, collected 360 days after TCRalphabeta/CD19-depleted stem cell transplant. The receptor source for this set is a boy under two years old who had a stem cell transplant for SCID, so the T cells may come from the graft donor.

The chain combines TRBV7-8 with TRBJ2-7; D might be TRBD1 (6 bases). CDR3 size: 15 residues. Between the trimmed V and J ends, which lost 5 bases and 3 bases, there was a span of 17 bases. Germline V gene lookup returns CDR1 SGHVS and CDR2 FQNEAQ. The CDR3 DNA follows: TGTGCCAGCAGCACGCAGGGGCTTAGGGTCTACGAGCAGTACTTC. Protein product: CASSTQGLRVYEQYF.

The chain uses TRBV28 and TRBJ2-3, with TRBD2 as a possible D gene (6 bases). Germline V gene lookup returns CDR1 MDHEN and CDR2 SYDVKM. V was trimmed by 3 bases and J by 3 bases, leaving 16 bases between them. The CDR3 consists of 16 residues. The DNA of the CDR3 is TGTGCCAGCAGTTTCCAAAGGATAGGAGGGACAGATACGCAGTATTTT. Its translation: CASSFQRIGGTDTQYF.

This chain connects TRBV7-8 to TRBJ2-2; 9 bases map to TRBD1. The germline gives CDR1 SGHVS, CDR2 FQNEAQ. This CDR3 spans 18 amino acids. V trimming: 1 base; J trimming: 3 bases; junction bases outside the gene matches: 9. CDR3 nucleotides: TGTGCCAGCAGCTTAGTAGAGACAGGGGGGTTTTACACCGGGGAGCTGTTTTTT. Residues: CASSLVETGGFYTGELFF.

The chain employs TRBV9 and TRBJ2-1, with TRBD1 matching over 9 bases. V gave up 4 bases and J gave up 5 bases; unmatched junction bases: 10. CDR1 is SGDLS and CDR2 is YYNGEE in the germline V gene. The CDR3 extends over 16 amino acids. CDR3 bases: TGTGCCAGCAGCCCGCACCCGGGACAGGGAGACAATGAGCAGTTCTTC. This sequence encodes CASSPHPGQGDNEQFF.

A single count supports this clonotype. One end of the junction varies from germline; a read error may be responsible. This rearrangement joins TRBV29-1 to TRBJ2-1; 7 bases are shared with TRBD1. The CDR3 spans 13 residues. Germline CDR1 is SQVTM and CDR2 is ANQGSEA. This chain's CDR3 is CSFESFWDSLQFF. DNA for the CDR3: TGCAGCTTTGAATCTTTTTGGGACAGCCTGCAGTTCTTC.

The chain couples TRBV25-1 to TRBJ2-3; 13 nucleotides line up with TRBD2. The CDR3 contains 16 residues. The V and J ends lost 4 bases and 2 bases, in that order; junction bases with no gene match: 3. Looked up from germline, CDR1 is MGHDK and CDR2 is SYGVNS. CDR3 sequence (DNA): TGTGCCAGCAGTGGAGGGACTAGCGGGGTCACAGATACGCAGTATTTT. Translated, it gives CASSGGTSGVTDTQYF.

V is TRBV20-1 and J is TRBJ2-1, with a possible D match to TRBD1 (5 bases). The CDR3 extends over 12 amino acids. Germline values: CDR1 DFQATT, CDR2 SNEGSKA (reference sequence). Trimming took 6 bases from V and 9 from J, leaving 15 bases between them. The CDR3 sequence: CSADQGAIEQFF. CDR3 nucleotide sequence: TGCAGTGCCGACCAAGGGGCGATTGAGCAGTTCTTC.

The chain has TRBV20-1 and TRBJ2-1; 10 nucleotides align to TRBD2. This CDR3 comprises 14 residues. Germline assignment: CDR1 DFQATT and CDR2 SNEGSKA (reference sequence). Trimming at V came to 6 bases and at J to 6 bases, leaving 8 bases not matched to a gene. CDR3 DNA: TGCAGTGCCCACCTAGCGGGGGCCCTCAATGAGCAGTTCTTC. Translation: CSAHLAGALNEQFF.